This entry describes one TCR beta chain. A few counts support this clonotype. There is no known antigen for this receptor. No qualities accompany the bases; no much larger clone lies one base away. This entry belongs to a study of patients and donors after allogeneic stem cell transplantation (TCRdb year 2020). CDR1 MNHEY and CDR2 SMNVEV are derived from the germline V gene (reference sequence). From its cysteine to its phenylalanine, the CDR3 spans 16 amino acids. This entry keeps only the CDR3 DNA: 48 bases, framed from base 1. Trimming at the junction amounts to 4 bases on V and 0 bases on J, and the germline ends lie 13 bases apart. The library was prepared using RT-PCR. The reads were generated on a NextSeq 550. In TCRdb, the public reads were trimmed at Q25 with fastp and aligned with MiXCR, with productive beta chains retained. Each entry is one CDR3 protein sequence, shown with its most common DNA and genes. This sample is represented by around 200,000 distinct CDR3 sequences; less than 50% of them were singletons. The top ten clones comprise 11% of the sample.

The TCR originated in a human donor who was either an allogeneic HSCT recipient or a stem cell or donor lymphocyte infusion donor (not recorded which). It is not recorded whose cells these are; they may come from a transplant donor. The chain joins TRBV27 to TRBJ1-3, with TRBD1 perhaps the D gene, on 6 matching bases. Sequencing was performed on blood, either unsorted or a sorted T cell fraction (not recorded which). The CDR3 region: CASSSGQRSSGNTIYF. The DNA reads TGTGCCAGCAGTTCGGGACAACGGAGCTCTGGAAACACCATATATTTT.